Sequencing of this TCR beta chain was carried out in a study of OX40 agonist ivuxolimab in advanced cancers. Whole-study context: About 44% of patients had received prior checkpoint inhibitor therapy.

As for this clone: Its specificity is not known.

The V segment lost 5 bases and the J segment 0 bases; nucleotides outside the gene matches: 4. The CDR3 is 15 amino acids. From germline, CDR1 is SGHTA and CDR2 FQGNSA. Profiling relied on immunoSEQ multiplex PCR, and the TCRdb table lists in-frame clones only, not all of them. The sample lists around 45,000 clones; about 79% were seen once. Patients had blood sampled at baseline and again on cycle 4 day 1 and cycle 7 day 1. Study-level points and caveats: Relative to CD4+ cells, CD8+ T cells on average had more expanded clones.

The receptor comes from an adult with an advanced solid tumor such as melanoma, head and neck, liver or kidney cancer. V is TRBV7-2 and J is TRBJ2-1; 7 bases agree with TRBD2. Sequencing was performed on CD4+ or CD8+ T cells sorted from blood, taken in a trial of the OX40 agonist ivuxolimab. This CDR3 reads CASSLLADSYNEQFF. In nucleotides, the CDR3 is TGTGCCAGCAGCCTGCTAGCGGACTCCTACAATGAGCAGTTCTTC.